These 2 T cell receptor delta chains were sequenced from one sample in a study of gamma-delta T cells after stem cell transplantation. TCRdb re-called the RT-PCR reads with CATT. The top ten clones hold 3.5% to 4% of a sample with around 13,000 delta-chain clones, around 30% of them seen once. Sequences were obtained from gamma-delta T cells. All receptors come from a human donor. It is not recorded whose cells these are; they may come from a transplant donor.

The sample holds a few counts of this clone. Other DNA sequences from this sample encode an identical CDR3 as well. V is TRDV2 and J is TRDJ3; possibly TRDD3 for D (5 bases). The CDR3 loop spans 18 amino acids. V was cut by 1 base and J by 0 bases, with 12 bases left in between. Per germline, CDR1 GEAIGNYY and CDR2 EKD. The CDR3 is CACDTGDPNSWDTRQMFF. Written as DNA, the CDR3 is TGTGCCTGTGACACTGGGGACCCAAACTCCTGGGACACCCGACAGATGTTTTTC.

In this sample, this clone turned up a few times. This chain uses TRDV3 with TRDJ1, with 7 bases lining up with TRDD3. CDR3 size: 20 residues. V lost 2 bases and J lost 8; bases outside the gene matches: 32. Germline CDR1 TVYSNPD, CDR2 GDNSRS (reference sequence). The CDR3, as DNA: TGTGCCTTTGGGGGTGAGCAGTCTCCAGGACTGGGGATTCCAACTAGGAAACTCATCTTT. This encodes CAFGGEQSPGLGIPTRKLIF.